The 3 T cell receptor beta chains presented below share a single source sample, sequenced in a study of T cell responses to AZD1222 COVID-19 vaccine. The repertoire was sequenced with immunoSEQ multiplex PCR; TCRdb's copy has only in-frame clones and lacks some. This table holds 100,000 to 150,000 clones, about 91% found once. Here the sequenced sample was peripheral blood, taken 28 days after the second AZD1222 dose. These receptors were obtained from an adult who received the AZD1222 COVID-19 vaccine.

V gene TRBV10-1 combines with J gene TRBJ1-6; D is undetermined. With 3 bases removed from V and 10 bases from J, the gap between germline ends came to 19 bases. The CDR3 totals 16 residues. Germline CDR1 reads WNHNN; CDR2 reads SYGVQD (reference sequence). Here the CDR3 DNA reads TGCGCCAGCAGTGAATCCGGTTTAGCGAGTCCGTCACCCCTCCACTTT. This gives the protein CASSESGLASPSPLHF.

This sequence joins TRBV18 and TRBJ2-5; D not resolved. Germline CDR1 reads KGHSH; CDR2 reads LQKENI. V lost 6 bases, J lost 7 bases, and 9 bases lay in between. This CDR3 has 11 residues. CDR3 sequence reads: CASSPSGTQYF. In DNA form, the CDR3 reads TGTGCCAGCTCCCCGAGTGGGACCCAGTACTTC.

The CDR3 spells CASSTIGQGGTEAFF. In DNA form, the CDR3 reads TGTGCCAGCAGCACTATAGGACAGGGCGGCACTGAAGCTTTCTTT. V is TRBV7-9 and J is TRBJ1-1; the match to TRBD1 covers 8 bases. CDR3 length equals 15 residues. Germline loops: CDR1 SEHNR, CDR2 FQNEAQ (reference sequence). Trimming took 5 bases from V and 4 from J; bases not matched to a gene: 9.